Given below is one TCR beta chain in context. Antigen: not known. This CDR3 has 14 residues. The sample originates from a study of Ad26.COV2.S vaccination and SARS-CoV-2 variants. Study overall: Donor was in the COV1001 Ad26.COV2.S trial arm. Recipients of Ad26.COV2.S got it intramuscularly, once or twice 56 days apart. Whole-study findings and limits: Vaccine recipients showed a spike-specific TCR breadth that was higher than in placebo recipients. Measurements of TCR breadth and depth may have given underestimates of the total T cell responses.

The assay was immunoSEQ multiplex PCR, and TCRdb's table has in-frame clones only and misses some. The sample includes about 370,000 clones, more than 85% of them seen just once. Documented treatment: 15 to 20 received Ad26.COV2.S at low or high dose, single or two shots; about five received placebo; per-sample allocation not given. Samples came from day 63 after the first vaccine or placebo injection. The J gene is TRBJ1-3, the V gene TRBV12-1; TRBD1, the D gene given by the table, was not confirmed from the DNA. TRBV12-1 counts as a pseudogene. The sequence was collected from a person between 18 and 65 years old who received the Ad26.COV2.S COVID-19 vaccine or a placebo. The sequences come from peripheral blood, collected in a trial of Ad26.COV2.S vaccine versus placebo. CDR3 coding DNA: TGTGCCAGCAGCCACAGGGTCTCTGGAAACACCATATATTTT. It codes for CASSHRVSGNTIYF.